Below, 20 T cell receptor beta chains from the same sample are listed, as sequenced in a study of T cell changes during pregnancy in multiple sclerosis (dated by TCRdb to about 2019). Libraries were constructed by the immunoSEQ multiplex PCR assay. This is the immuneACCESS table as TCRdb keeps it, with only in-frame sequences that have V and J called. A part of the clones is gone; compared with another copy, unresolved V genes explain less than half, and the rest is unexplained. Present in this sample are fewer than 85,000 clones, 85% to 95% of which were seen just once. The top ten clones comprise approximately 2.5% of the sample. The sequenced sample was peripheral blood, obtained in the second trimester of pregnancy. These receptors all come from a female donor with multiple sclerosis, enrolled in a pregnancy study.

V and J are TRBV19 and TRBJ2-7; D perhaps matches TRBD1 (7 bases). CDR1 is LNHDA, CDR2 SQIVND, per germline (reference sequence). V dropped 3 bases and J dropped 5 bases, with 8 bases sitting between them. This CDR3 spans 12 amino acids. The CDR3 reads CASSIRGDEQYF. The DNA of the CDR3 is TGTGCCAGTAGTATCAGGGGGGACGAGCAGTACTTC.

The chain carries TRBV19 and TRBJ1-1; 8 positions agree with TRBD1. CDR1 LNHDA and CDR2 SQIVND come from the germline V gene (reference sequence). The CDR3 runs 14 residues. Trimming removed 10 bases from V and 1 base from J; junction bases left unmatched: 8. CDR3: CATKSGTGNTEAFF. The CDR3 DNA reads TGTGCCACCAAATCCGGGACAGGGAACACTGAAGCTTTCTTT.

V usage is TRBV14 and J usage is TRBJ1-2; no reliable D call. The germline V gene has CDR1 SGHDN and CDR2 FVKESK. The V end was cut by 3 bases, the J end by 8 bases, with 13 bases between. The CDR3 has 13 residues. CDR3 loop: CASSHSPPRGYTF. The CDR3 DNA sequence: TGTGCCAGCAGCCACTCGCCCCCCCGGGGCTACACCTTC.

The chain couples TRBV29-1 to TRBJ2-1; perhaps TRBD1 as D (6 bases). The V and J ends lost 3 bases and 0 bases respectively, with 9 bases between them. Germline values: CDR1 SQVTM, CDR2 ANQGSEA. The CDR3 has 14 amino acids. CDR3 in amino acids: CSVDDRSSYNEQFF. The CDR3 coding sequence is TGCAGCGTTGATGACAGGAGCTCCTACAATGAGCAGTTCTTC.

V and J are TRBV2 and TRBJ1-1; 10 nucleotides align to TRBD1. V was pared by 9 bases and J by 0 bases, with 7 bases of the junction left unmatched. This CDR3 is built from 15 residues. The germline CDR1 and CDR2 sequences are SNHLY and FYNNEI. The CDR3 is CAREGDRGMNTEAFF. DNA of the CDR3: TGTGCCAGAGAAGGGGACAGGGGCATGAACACTGAAGCTTTCTTT.

This sequence joins TRBV11-1 and TRBJ2-7; TRBD1 agrees at 8 bases. V gave up 5 bases and J gave up 3 bases; unmatched junction bases: 6. Per the germline V gene, CDR1 is SGHAT and CDR2 is FQDESV (reference sequence). CDR3 length: 14 residues. CDR3 in amino acids: CASSLDRGNYEQYF. The CDR3 DNA sequence: TGTGCCAGCAGCCTAGACAGGGGAAACTACGAGCAGTACTTC.

The CDR3 DNA sequence: TGTGCCAGCAGCTTGGGGGACAGGGGCAATCAGCCCCAGCATTTT. It yields the protein CASSLGDRGNQPQHF. The V call is TRBV11-2, the J call TRBJ1-5; TRBD1 aligns across 9 bases. V was clipped by 3 bases and J by 2 bases; unmatched bases: 2. The CDR3 spans 15 residues. CDR1 and CDR2 (germline): SGHAT, FQNNGV.

The rearrangement links TRBV30 to TRBJ2-7, with a weak D call TRBD2 (5 bases). V lost 1 base, J lost 4 bases, and 8 bases lay in between. The germline gives CDR1 GTSNPN, CDR2 SVGIG (reference sequence). The length of the CDR3 is 12 residues. This CDR3 is CAWSATSYEQYF. The CDR3 bases are TGTGCCTGGAGTGCCACTAGTTACGAGCAGTACTTC.

This chain links TRBV4-1 with TRBJ2-1; 8 bases are a match to TRBD1. Germline values: CDR1 MGHRA, CDR2 YSYEKL. The CDR3 has 13 residues. V lost 1 base and J lost 12; bases outside the gene matches: 5. The CDR3 loop reads CASSQGLGQGQFF. DNA for the CDR3: TGCGCCAGCAGCCAAGGATTAGGACAGGGGCAGTTCTTC.

Note on this clone: Within the sample, other DNA sequences also encode this same CDR3. The V and J genes are TRBV29-1 and TRBJ1-2, with a possible D match to TRBD1 (5 bases). In germline, CDR1 is SQVTM, CDR2 ANQGSEA. The CDR3 has 16 amino acids. Trimming removed 5 bases from V and 3 bases from J, with 22 bases in between. In DNA, the CDR3 is TGCAGCGTTTCACCCCCTTCCAGGCTAGGGGACTATGGCTACACCTTC. This codes for CSVSPPSRLGDYGYTF. Supplemented by reference TRBV29-1 and TRBJ1-2, the full variable domain reads SAVISQKPSRDICQRGTSLTIQCQVDSQVTMMFWYRQQPGQSLTLIATANQGSEATYESGFVIDKFPISRPNLTFSTLTVSNMSPEDSSIYLCSVSPPSRLGDYGYTFGSGTRLTVV.

V is TRBV14 and J is TRBJ2-2; the match to TRBD1 covers 7 bases. This CDR3 has 17 amino acids. Trimming at V came to 2 bases and at J to 4 bases, leaving 10 bases not matched to a gene. From germline, CDR1 is SGHDN and CDR2 FVKESK. The CDR3 protein is CASSQTIGTAFTGELFF. In DNA, the CDR3 is TGTGCCAGCAGCCAAACTATAGGGACAGCCTTCACCGGGGAGCTGTTTTTT.

The chain recombines TRBV11-2 with TRBJ2-3; TRBD2 might be the D (6 bases). V was cut by 5 bases and J by 4 bases, with 10 bases left in between. The CDR3 runs to 13 residues. Germline V gene lookup returns CDR1 SGHAT and CDR2 FQNNGV. The CDR3 nucleotides read TGTGCCAGCAGCCTGGGGGGATCAGATACGCAGTATTTT. This codes for CASSLGGSDTQYF.

The chain joins TRBV12-5 to TRBJ1-6; 7 nucleotides align to TRBD1. Germline V gene lookup returns CDR1 LGHNT and CDR2 FRNRAP. V shed 3 bases and J 6 bases; nucleotides not matched to a gene: 5. The CDR3 extends over 15 amino acids. This CDR3 is CASGFLRDSNSPLHF. Written as DNA, the CDR3 is TGTGCTAGTGGTTTTCTCCGGGACAGTAATTCACCCCTCCACTTT.

V and J are TRBV5-1 and TRBJ2-7; TRBD1 might be the D (6 bases). In germline, CDR1 is SGHRS, CDR2 YFSETQ. The CDR3 length is 16 residues. The ends were cut back, 4 bases at V and 4 bases at J, with 21 bases in the middle. The CDR3 DNA reads TGCGCCAGCAGCCTTGGCGGGTCAAACAGGGCATACGAGCAGTACTTC. Its translation is CASSLGGSNRAYEQYF.

This chain joins TRBV29-1 and TRBJ2-3, with D possibly TRBD2 on 7 matching bases. CDR3 size: 14 residues. Germline CDR1 is SQVTM and CDR2 is ANQGSEA. V was pared by 2 bases and J by 4 bases, with 13 bases between. In nucleotides, the CDR3 is TGCAGCGTTGAAAGGGGGGAGGGAGCAGATACGCAGTATTTT. As protein: CSVERGEGADTQYF.

V is TRBV4-1 and J is TRBJ2-3; D is unclear. Germline-derived CDR1 and CDR2 are MGHRA and YSYEKL. The V end lost 0 bases, the J end lost 8 bases, and 15 bases lay between the germline ends. CDR3 length: 15 residues. CDR3 sequence (DNA): TGCGCCAGCAGCCAAGATCCATCCCCTACGGGTACGCAGTATTTT. It is translated as CASSQDPSPTGTQYF.

CDR3 sequence reads: CASSLGSANADTQYF. The CDR3 nucleotides read TGTGCCAGCAGCCTTGGGAGCGCCAACGCAGATACGCAGTATTTT. J is TRBJ2-3 and V is TRBV11-3; D perhaps matches TRBD2 (5 bases). This CDR3 region has 15 residues. The germline gives CDR1 SGHNT, CDR2 YENEEA. Trimming shortened V by 5 bases and J by 4 bases, and 16 bases separated the two germline ends.

The rearrangement uses TRBV7-9 and TRBJ1-4; D is uncertain. CDR3 length: 16 residues. CDR1 and CDR2 from the germline V gene are SEHNR and FQNEAQ (reference sequence). The V gene lost 5 bases and the J gene lost 0 bases, with 13 bases spanning the gap. The CDR3 reads CASSPSLTPTNEKLFF. CDR3 bases: TGTGCCAGCAGCCCCTCCCTGACACCAACTAATGAAAAACTGTTTTTT.

The chain has TRBV2 and TRBJ1-6; D gene uncertain. This CDR3 region has 13 residues. V was cut by 8 bases and J by 7 bases, with 12 bases left in between. CDR1 and CDR2 from the germline V gene are SNHLY and FYNNEI. CDR3: CASLPTGNSPLHF. The CDR3 DNA follows: TGTGCCAGCCTGCCCACGGGAAATTCACCCCTCCACTTT.

The V gene is TRBV6-5, the J gene TRBJ2-5; tentative D call: TRBD1 (6 bases). V lost 5 bases and J lost 9, with 22 bases in between. The CDR3 contains 15 residues. Germline V gives CDR1 MNHEY, CDR2 SVGAGI. CDR3 in amino acids: CASSRGMGALQAQYF. DNA for the CDR3: TGTGCCAGCAGTCGGGGAATGGGGGCCCTGCAGGCCCAGTACTTC.